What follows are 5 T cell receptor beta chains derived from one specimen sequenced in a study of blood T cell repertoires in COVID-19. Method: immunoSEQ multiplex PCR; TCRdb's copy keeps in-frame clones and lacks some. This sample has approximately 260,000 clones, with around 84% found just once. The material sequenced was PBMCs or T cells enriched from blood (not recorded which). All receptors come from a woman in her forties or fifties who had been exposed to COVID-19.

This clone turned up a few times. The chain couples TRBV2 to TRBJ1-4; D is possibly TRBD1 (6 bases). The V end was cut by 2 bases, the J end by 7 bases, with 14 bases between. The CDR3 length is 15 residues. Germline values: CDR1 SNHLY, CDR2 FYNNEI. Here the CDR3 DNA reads TGTGCCAGCAGTGAATCGGGGGGCTGGAGTGAAAAACTGTTTTTT. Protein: CASSESGGWSEKLFF.

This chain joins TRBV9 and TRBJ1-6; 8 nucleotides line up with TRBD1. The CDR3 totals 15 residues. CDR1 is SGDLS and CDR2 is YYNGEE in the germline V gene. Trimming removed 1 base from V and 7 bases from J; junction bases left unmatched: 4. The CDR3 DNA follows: TGTGCCAGCAGCGTATCAGGGGGCGCGAATTCACCCCTCCACTTT. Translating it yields CASSVSGGANSPLHF.

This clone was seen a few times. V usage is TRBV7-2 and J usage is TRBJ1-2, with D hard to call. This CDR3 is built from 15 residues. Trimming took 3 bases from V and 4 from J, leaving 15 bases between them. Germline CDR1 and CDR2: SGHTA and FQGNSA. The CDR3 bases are TGTGCCAGCAGCTTGCCCTCTACAACTATCTATGGCTACACCTTC. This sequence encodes CASSLPSTTIYGYTF.

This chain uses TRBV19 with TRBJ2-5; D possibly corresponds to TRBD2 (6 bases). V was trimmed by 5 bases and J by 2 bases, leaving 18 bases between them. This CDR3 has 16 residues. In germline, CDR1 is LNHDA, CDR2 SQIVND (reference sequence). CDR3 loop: CASSLRAGSAQETQYF. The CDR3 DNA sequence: TGTGCCAGTAGTCTCCGGGCGGGGTCCGCTCAAGAGACCCAGTACTTC. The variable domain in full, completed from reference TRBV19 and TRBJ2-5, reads DGGITQSPKYLFRKEGQNVTLSCEQNLNHDAMYWYRQDPGQGLRLIYYSQIVNDFQKGDIAEGYSVSREKKESFPLTVTSAQKNPTAFYLCASSLRAGSAQETQYFGPGTRLLVL.

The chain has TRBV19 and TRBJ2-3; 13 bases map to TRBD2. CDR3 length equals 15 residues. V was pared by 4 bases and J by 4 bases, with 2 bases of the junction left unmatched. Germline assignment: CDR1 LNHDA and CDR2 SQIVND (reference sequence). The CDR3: CASSTGLAGADTQYF. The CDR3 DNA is TGTGCCAGTAGTACCGGACTAGCGGGGGCAGATACGCAGTATTTT. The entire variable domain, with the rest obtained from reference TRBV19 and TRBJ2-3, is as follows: DGGITQSPKYLFRKEGQNVTLSCEQNLNHDAMYWYRQDPGQGLRLIYYSQIVNDFQKGDIAEGYSVSREKKESFPLTVTSAQKNPTAFYLCASSTGLAGADTQYFGPGTRLTVL.